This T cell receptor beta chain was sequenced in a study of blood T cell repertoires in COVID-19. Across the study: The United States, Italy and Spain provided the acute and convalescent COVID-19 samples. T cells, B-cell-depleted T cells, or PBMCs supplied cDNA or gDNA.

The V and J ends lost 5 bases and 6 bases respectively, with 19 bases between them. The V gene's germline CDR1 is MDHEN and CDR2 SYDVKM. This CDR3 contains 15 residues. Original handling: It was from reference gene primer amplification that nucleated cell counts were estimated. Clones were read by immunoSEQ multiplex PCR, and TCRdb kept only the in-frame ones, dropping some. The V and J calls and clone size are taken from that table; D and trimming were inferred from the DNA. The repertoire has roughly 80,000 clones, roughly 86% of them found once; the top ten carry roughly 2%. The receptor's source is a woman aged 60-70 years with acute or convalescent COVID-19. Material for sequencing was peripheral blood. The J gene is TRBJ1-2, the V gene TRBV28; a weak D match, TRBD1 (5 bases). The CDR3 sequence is CASSLGGRIGNGYTF. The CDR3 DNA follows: TGTGCCAGCAGTCTCGGGGGACGCATTGGGAATGGCTACACCTTC.